Listed below are T cell receptor beta chains from one sample, sequenced in a study of blood T cell repertoires in COVID-19. The data were produced by immunoSEQ multiplex PCR, yet TCRdb's version contains in-frame clones alone and is incomplete. Of about 60,000 clones in the sample, about 80% were seen once. The sequenced sample was peripheral blood. These receptors all come from a human donor in a cohort sampled during active COVID-19. CDR3s include the opening cysteine and the closing phenylalanine or tryptophan. The D gene is left open where the match is weak. Expanded clones are given a class, and other clones once, few, many or no size at all.

j_call: TRBJ2-1; v_call: TRBV9; clone_size: .; d_call: TRBD1; cdr3_aa: CASSVSRQGLGRVNEQFF; cdr3_nt: TGTGCCAGCAGCGTGTCCAGACAGGGGCTAGGACGGGTCAATGAGCAGTTCTTC
j_call: TRBJ2-3; v_call: TRBV28; clone_size: .; d_call: TRBD1; cdr3_aa: CASSVLDRKSDTQYF; cdr3_nt: TGTGCCAGCAGTGTACTGGACAGGAAATCAGATACGCAGTATTTT
j_call: TRBJ2-1; v_call: TRBV9; clone_size: .; d_call: .; cdr3_aa: CASSDPGTTGDEQFF; cdr3_nt: TGTGCCAGCAGTGACCCGGGGACAACTGGGGATGAGCAGTTCTTC
j_call: TRBJ2-3; v_call: TRBV18; clone_size: .; d_call: .; cdr3_aa: CASSLSTDTQYF; cdr3_nt: TGTGCCAGCTCACTCTCTACAGATACGCAGTATTTT
j_call: TRBJ1-2; v_call: TRBV15; clone_size: .; d_call: .; cdr3_aa: CATSRDHRGIVYGYTF; cdr3_nt: TGTGCCACCAGCAGAGATCACCGGGGGATTGTCTATGGCTACACCTTC
j_call: TRBJ1-2; v_call: TRBV12-3/TRBV12-4; clone_size: .; d_call: TRBD1; cdr3_aa: CASKGTGNKGYTF; cdr3_nt: TGTGCCAGCAAGGGGACAGGGAACAAAGGCTACACCTTC
j_call: TRBJ2-1; v_call: TRBV21-1; clone_size: few; d_call: .; cdr3_aa: CASSKNALGGLGCNEQFF; cdr3_nt: TGTGCCAGCAGCAAAAATGCCCTAGGAGGGCTTGGTTGCAATGAGCAGTTCTTC
j_call: TRBJ1-1; v_call: TRBV27; clone_size: .; d_call: .; cdr3_aa: CASSWGGLAFF; cdr3_nt: TGTGCCAGCAGTTGGGGAGGCTTGGCTTTCTTT
j_call: TRBJ2-3; v_call: TRBV7-3; clone_size: .; d_call: .; cdr3_aa: CASSDQGRGTDTQYF; cdr3_nt: TGTGCCAGCAGCGACCAGGGAAGAGGCACAGATACGCAGTATTTT
j_call: TRBJ1-1; v_call: TRBV5-1; clone_size: .; d_call: .; cdr3_aa: CASSLFGSEAFF; cdr3_nt: TGCGCCAGCAGCTTGTTTGGCTCTGAAGCTTTCTTT
j_call: TRBJ2-2; v_call: TRBV30; clone_size: .; d_call: TRBD2; cdr3_aa: CAWSQTGLAGVAGELFF; cdr3_nt: TGTGCCTGGAGTCAGACTGGACTAGCGGGAGTGGCCGGGGAGCTGTTTTTT
j_call: TRBJ1-4; v_call: TRBV18; clone_size: .; d_call: TRBD1; cdr3_aa: CASSPHGWTGTNEKLFF; cdr3_nt: TGTGCCAGCTCACCGCACGGATGGACAGGGACTAATGAAAAACTGTTTTTT
j_call: TRBJ2-6; v_call: TRBV19; clone_size: .; d_call: .; cdr3_aa: CASSGDSFSGANVLTF; cdr3_nt: TGTGCCAGTAGTGGCGACAGCTTCTCTGGGGCCAACGTCCTGACTTTC
j_call: TRBJ2-7; v_call: TRBV11-2; clone_size: .; d_call: .; cdr3_aa: CASSLGESYYEQYF; cdr3_nt: TGTGCCAGCAGCTTAGGGGAGAGCTATTACGAGCAGTACTTC
j_call: TRBJ2-2; v_call: TRBV2; clone_size: .; d_call: TRBD1; cdr3_aa: CASSETGEESGELFF; cdr3_nt: TGTGCCAGCAGTGAGACAGGGGAAGAGTCCGGGGAGCTGTTTTTT
j_call: TRBJ1-2; v_call: TRBV5-6; clone_size: .; d_call: .; cdr3_aa: CASSLWGGRARYGYTF; cdr3_nt: TGTGCCAGCAGCTTATGGGGGGGCAGGGCCCGATATGGCTACACCTTC
j_call: TRBJ1-3; v_call: TRBV7-3; clone_size: .; d_call: .; cdr3_aa: CASSPGLGNTIYF; cdr3_nt: TGTGCCAGCAGCCCAGGGTTAGGAAACACCATATATTTT
j_call: TRBJ2-7; v_call: TRBV19; clone_size: .; d_call: .; cdr3_aa: CASSIGGYEQYF; cdr3_nt: TGTGCCAGTAGTATCGGAGGGTACGAGCAGTACTTC
j_call: TRBJ2-7; v_call: TRBV7-9; clone_size: .; d_call: .; cdr3_aa: CASTTGYYEQYF; cdr3_nt: TGTGCCAGCACCACAGGGTACTACGAGCAGTACTTC
j_call: TRBJ1-3; v_call: TRBV7-2; clone_size: .; d_call: .; cdr3_aa: CASSLVGPLSGNTIYF; cdr3_nt: TGTGCCAGCAGCTTAGTTGGCCCCCTCTCTGGAAACACCATATATTTT
j_call: TRBJ1-2; v_call: TRBV28; clone_size: .; d_call: TRBD1; cdr3_aa: CASSLFVVGDRAYGYTF; cdr3_nt: TGTGCCAGCAGTTTATTCGTGGTCGGTGACAGGGCCTATGGCTACACCTTC
j_call: TRBJ2-7; v_call: TRBV5-1; clone_size: .; d_call: .; cdr3_aa: CASRQGGEYEQYF; cdr3_nt: TGCGCCAGCAGACAGGGGGGGGAGTACGAGCAGTACTTC
j_call: TRBJ2-1; v_call: TRBV5-1; clone_size: .; d_call: .; cdr3_aa: CASSLEYTYNEQFF; cdr3_nt: TGCGCCAGCAGCTTAGAATACACCTACAATGAGCAGTTCTTC
j_call: TRBJ2-3; v_call: TRBV28; clone_size: .; d_call: .; cdr3_aa: CASRGGEDTQYF; cdr3_nt: TGTGCCAGCAGGGGAGGTGAAGATACGCAGTATTTT
j_call: TRBJ2-5; v_call: TRBV7-9; clone_size: .; d_call: .; cdr3_aa: CASSFIGQKETQYF; cdr3_nt: TGTGCCAGCAGCTTCATTGGACAGAAAGAGACCCAGTACTTC
j_call: TRBJ2-7; v_call: TRBV29-1; clone_size: .; d_call: TRBD2; cdr3_aa: CSVRLAGNYEQYF; cdr3_nt: TGCAGCGTTCGGTTAGCGGGGAACTACGAGCAGTACTTC
j_call: TRBJ2-1; v_call: TRBV6-5; clone_size: .; d_call: .; cdr3_aa: CASSSLSGGRDNEQFF; cdr3_nt: TGTGCCAGCAGTTCCCTCTCTGGTGGGAGAGACAATGAGCAGTTCTTC
j_call: TRBJ2-7; v_call: TRBV7-8; clone_size: .; d_call: .; cdr3_aa: CASSLLPLGLRQGEQYF; cdr3_nt: TGTGCCAGCAGCTTACTCCCTCTGGGACTCCGACAGGGCGAGCAGTACTTC
j_call: TRBJ2-7; v_call: TRBV28; clone_size: medium-sized; d_call: .; cdr3_aa: CASRGETYEQYF; cdr3_nt: TGTGCCAGCAGGGGCGAAACCTACGAGCAGTACTTC
j_call: TRBJ1-5; v_call: TRBV2; clone_size: .; d_call: TRBD1; cdr3_aa: CASSEDRAQAGNQPQHF; cdr3_nt: TGTGCCAGCAGTGAGGACAGGGCCCAAGCGGGCAATCAGCCCCAGCATTTT
j_call: TRBJ2-1; v_call: TRBV6-4; clone_size: .; d_call: TRBD1; cdr3_aa: CASSDGTGYNEQFF; cdr3_nt: TGTGCCAGCAGTGACGGGACAGGCTACAATGAGCAGTTCTTC
j_call: TRBJ1-2; v_call: TRBV19; clone_size: .; d_call: .; cdr3_aa: CASSLRDGYTF; cdr3_nt: TGTGCCAGTAGTTTGAGGGATGGCTACACCTTC
j_call: TRBJ1-1; v_call: TRBV6-2/TRBV6-3; clone_size: .; d_call: TRBD1; cdr3_aa: CASSPQGPYTEAFF; cdr3_nt: TGTGCCAGCAGCCCACAGGGGCCCTACACTGAAGCTTTCTTT
j_call: TRBJ2-6; v_call: TRBV24-1; clone_size: .; d_call: .; cdr3_aa: CATSDHTGTPGASVLTF; cdr3_nt: TGTGCCACCAGTGACCATACAGGGACCCCTGGGGCCAGCGTCCTGACTTTC
j_call: TRBJ1-5; v_call: TRBV29-1; clone_size: .; d_call: TRBD1; cdr3_aa: CSVAPSGGSQPQHF; cdr3_nt: TGCAGCGTTGCCCCTTCAGGGGGGAGTCAGCCCCAGCATTTT
j_call: TRBJ1-3; v_call: TRBV4-3; clone_size: .; d_call: TRBD1; cdr3_aa: CASSQLRAGGAWNTIYF; cdr3_nt: TGCGCCAGCAGCCAACTACGGGCAGGGGGCGCCTGGAACACCATATATTTT
j_call: TRBJ2-1; v_call: TRBV28; clone_size: .; d_call: .; cdr3_aa: CASSRGLNNEQFF; cdr3_nt: TGTGCCAGCAGCCGTGGACTCAACAATGAGCAGTTCTTC
j_call: TRBJ2-1; v_call: TRBV6-4; clone_size: .; d_call: TRBD2; cdr3_aa: CASSTLAGVDEQFF; cdr3_nt: TGTGCCAGCTCTACCCTAGCGGGGGTAGATGAGCAGTTCTTC
j_call: TRBJ2-3; v_call: TRBV28; clone_size: few; d_call: TRBD2; cdr3_aa: CASSLPSGEGTDTQYF; cdr3_nt: TGTGCCAGCAGCCTCCCTAGCGGGGAGGGCACAGATACGCAGTATTTT
j_call: TRBJ1-2; v_call: TRBV20-1; clone_size: .; d_call: .; cdr3_aa: CIAETGGGYTF; cdr3_nt: TGCATAGCCGAGACAGGTGGAGGCTACACCTTC
j_call: TRBJ1-5; v_call: TRBV30; clone_size: once; d_call: TRBD1; cdr3_aa: CAWTTGAEDQPQHF; cdr3_nt: TGTGCCTGGACTACAGGGGCTGAGGATCAGCCCCAGCATTTT
j_call: TRBJ2-7; v_call: TRBV12-3/TRBV12-4; clone_size: .; d_call: .; cdr3_aa: CASSFEGYEQYF; cdr3_nt: TGTGCCAGCAGTTTTGAGGGCTACGAGCAGTACTTC
j_call: TRBJ1-1; v_call: TRBV2; clone_size: .; d_call: TRBD1; cdr3_aa: CASSTGGAYQSITEAFF; cdr3_nt: TGTGCCAGCAGTACAGGGGGCGCATATCAGAGTATCACTGAAGCTTTCTTT
j_call: TRBJ1-5; v_call: TRBV27; clone_size: .; d_call: .; cdr3_aa: CASGAVNQPQHF; cdr3_nt: TGTGCCAGCGGAGCCGTAAATCAGCCCCAGCATTTT
j_call: TRBJ1-6; v_call: TRBV15; clone_size: .; d_call: .; cdr3_aa: CATSRVHNPTGSINSPLHF; cdr3_nt: TGTGCCACCAGCAGAGTCCATAATCCGACCGGGTCCATCAATTCACCCCTCCACTTT
j_call: TRBJ2-3; v_call: TRBV5-1; clone_size: .; d_call: .; cdr3_aa: CASSLGTLTDTQYF; cdr3_nt: TGCGCCAGCAGCTTGGGGACTCTCACAGATACGCAGTATTTT
j_call: TRBJ2-3; v_call: TRBV6-7; clone_size: .; d_call: .; cdr3_aa: CASSYSRSGGCPTQIRSIF; cdr3_nt: .
j_call: TRBJ2-3; v_call: TRBV9; clone_size: .; d_call: .; cdr3_aa: CASSLTGGTDTQYF; cdr3_nt: TGTGCCAGCAGCCTAACGGGAGGCACAGATACGCAGTATTTT
j_call: TRBJ2-7; v_call: TRBV15; clone_size: .; d_call: TRBD1; cdr3_aa: CATSSPGQGKDEQYF; cdr3_nt: TGTGCCACCAGCAGCCCGGGACAGGGGAAGGACGAGCAGTACTTC
j_call: TRBJ2-7; v_call: TRBV9; clone_size: .; d_call: TRBD1; cdr3_aa: CASSVTGAHEQYF; cdr3_nt: TGTGCCAGCAGCGTAACAGGGGCCCACGAGCAGTACTTC
j_call: TRBJ1-1; v_call: TRBV3-1/TRBV3-2; clone_size: .; d_call: .; cdr3_aa: CASSQDLRDSWETEAFF; cdr3_nt: TGTGCCAGCAGCCAAGATCTCAGGGATAGTTGGGAAACTGAAGCTTTCTTT
j_call: TRBJ2-1; v_call: TRBV24-1; clone_size: .; d_call: TRBD2; cdr3_aa: CATGAGLAGGPSSRNEQFF; cdr3_nt: TGTGCCACAGGTGCGGGACTAGCGGGAGGGCCGTCTAGTAGAAATGAGCAGTTCTTC
j_call: TRBJ2-5; v_call: TRBV5-6; clone_size: .; d_call: .; cdr3_aa: CASSLRRDQETQYF; cdr3_nt: TGTGCCAGCAGCTTAAGGAGGGATCAAGAGACCCAGTACTTC
j_call: TRBJ2-1; v_call: TRBV5-6; clone_size: .; d_call: .; cdr3_aa: CASSSPTPSIPSYNEQFF; cdr3_nt: TGTGCCAGCAGCTCACCCACCCCTAGCATACCCTCCTACAATGAGCAGTTCTTC